This passage covers 8 T cell receptor beta chains from one sample sequenced in a study of T-cell reconstitution after alpha-beta-depleted transplantation in children. The authors prepared the TCRbeta library with unique molecular identifiers. A single record per CDR3 protein comes from TCRdb applying MiXCR to the PCR reads. Among about 230,000 distinct CDR3 sequences listed, about a tenth were seen once. The sample here was PBMCs, taken before TCRalphabeta/CD19-depleted stem cell transplant. These receptor sequences come from a child in the first two years of life with acute myeloid leukemia, due to receive a stem cell transplant.

This rearrangement joins TRBV10-3 to TRBJ1-6, with 7 bases that match TRBD1. In germline, CDR1 is ENHRY, CDR2 SYGVKD. Trimming cost V 7 bases and J 7 bases; bases outside gene matches: 4. This CDR3 region has 13 residues. Here the CDR3 reads CAITGQENSPLHF. The CDR3 DNA follows: TGTGCCATCACAGGACAGGAAAATTCACCCCTCCACTTT.

This clonotype was counted ten times or more. The chain is built from TRBV2 and TRBJ2-7, with 10 nucleotides matching TRBD1. Looked up from germline, CDR1 is SNHLY and CDR2 is FYNNEI. The junction had 5 bases not matched to a gene; V was cut back by 7 bases and J by 5 bases. The CDR3 loop spans 13 amino acids. Written as DNA, the CDR3 is TGTGCCAGCACTCCCGGGACAGGGGACGAGCAGTACTTC. Protein: CASTPGTGDEQYF.

This clonotype has a count of ten or more. The V gene is TRBV29-1, the J gene TRBJ2-3, with 8 bases aligning to TRBD1. J gave up 1 base and V 7 bases, and 4 bases lay outside the gene matches. This CDR3 spans 13 amino acids. Germline-derived CDR1 and CDR2 are SQVTM and ANQGSEA. Here the CDR3 reads CSETGDGTDTQYF. In DNA, the CDR3 is TGCAGCGAGACAGGGGATGGCACAGATACGCAGTATTTT.

This clonotype was counted between two and nine times. V is TRBV30 and J is TRBJ2-1, with 11 bases that match TRBD2. Germline trimming cut 2 bases from V and 3 bases from J; bases unmatched to any gene: 9. The CDR3 runs to 17 residues. The germline CDR1 and CDR2 sequences are GTSNPN and SVGIG (reference sequence). CDR3 residues: CAWSLLAGAEFYNEQFF. The CDR3, as DNA: TGTGCCTGGAGTCTACTAGCGGGGGCCGAGTTCTACAATGAGCAGTTCTTC.

The table lists this clonotype with a few counts. The chain couples TRBV13 to TRBJ2-2; 9 bases map to TRBD1. V lost 5 bases to trimming and J lost 5 bases; unmatched junction nucleotides: 6. Germline CDR1 and CDR2: PRHDT and FYEKMQ (reference sequence). The CDR3 contains 15 residues. This CDR3 is CASSPGTGSTGELFF. The CDR3 nucleotides are TGTGCCAGCAGCCCCGGGACAGGGAGTACCGGGGAGCTGTTTTTT.

This clonotype was recorded many times. The rearrangement uses TRBV7-9 and TRBJ1-5, with D possibly being TRBD1 (5 bases). Germline lookup yields CDR1 SEHNR and CDR2 FQNEAQ (reference sequence). The CDR3 length is 15 residues. The V and J ends lost 1 base and 8 bases respectively, with 15 bases between them. The CDR3 sequence: CASSLDTGVVKPQHF. DNA of the CDR3: TGTGCCAGCAGCTTAGATACGGGGGTGGTGAAGCCCCAGCATTTT.

The V gene is TRBV14, the J gene TRBJ2-3; no firm D call. The germline CDR1 and CDR2 sequences are SGHDN and FVKESK. V was trimmed by 3 bases and J by 5 bases, leaving 12 bases between them. The CDR3 length is 14 residues. CDR3 sequence (DNA): TGTGCCAGCAGCCAGGTCAAGTACGTAGATACGCAGTATTTT. It yields the protein CASSQVKYVDTQYF.

This clonotype was counted at least ten times. This chain joins TRBV5-1 and TRBJ2-7; D is perhaps TRBD1 (7 bases). Looked up from germline, CDR1 is SGHRS and CDR2 is YFSETQ. The germline V and J ends were trimmed by 4 bases and 3 bases, with 20 bases remaining between them. The CDR3 has 16 residues. The chain's CDR3 is CASSLGTGQDYYEQYF. In DNA form, the CDR3 reads TGCGCCAGCAGCCTCGGTACTGGACAGGACTACTACGAGCAGTACTTC.